This TCR beta chain stems from a study of identical twins. Whole-study findings and limits: The analysis was cross-sectional rather than longitudinal within donors.

Comment on this clonotype: Its target is unknown.

Template switching created a universal primer site, and the cDNA included unique molecular identifiers. TCRdb reprocessed the 5' RACE reads with MiXCR, giving one entry per CDR3 protein. The data show roughly 750,000 distinct CDR3 sequences, around 21% seen once. Deletions cut 3 bases from V and 8 bases from J, with 19 bases between. The CDR3 is 15 amino acids. The V gene's germline CDR1 is KGHSH and CDR2 LQKENI. The data were also submitted as part of a second study, on T cells expressing NK-cell markers. That report notes: The study found these clonotypes also leading the CD3+CD56-NKG2C+ fraction in a handful of donors.

Sequencing was done on a sample of PBMCs. This receptor was identified in a woman younger than 35 in good health. The chain employs TRBV18 and TRBJ1-2, with TRBD1 as a possible D gene (5 bases). CDR3 in amino acids: CASSPSEGPLVGYTF. As DNA, the CDR3 is TGTGCCAGCTCACCGTCGGAGGGGCCCCTGGTCGGCTACACCTTC.